These 29 T cell receptor beta chains were all obtained from the same sample, sequenced in a study of T cell changes during pregnancy in multiple sclerosis. Measured with immunoSEQ multiplex PCR; TCRdb has only the in-frame clones, and not every one. The sample records some 10,000 clones, roughly 91% being singletons. The sample was CD8+ T cells from peripheral blood mononuclear cells, taken in the first trimester of pregnancy. All receptors come from a female donor in good health, enrolled as a control in a pregnancy study.

This clone was observed once. The V and J genes are TRBV7-9 and TRBJ2-7; no firm D call. With 5 bases removed from V and 2 bases from J, the gap between germline ends came to 7 bases. This CDR3 has 12 residues. Per the germline V gene, CDR1 is SEHNR and CDR2 is FQNEAQ (reference sequence). CDR3 loop: CASSTVTYEQYF. DNA for the CDR3: TGTGCCAGCAGCACAGTTACCTACGAGCAGTACTTC.

The rearrangement links TRBV4-2 to TRBJ2-5, with 7 positions matching TRBD2. The CDR3 covers 18 residues. With 4 bases clipped from V and 2 bases from J, the junction kept 16 bases outside the gene matches. From germline, CDR1 is LGHNA and CDR2 YNFKEQ. In nucleotides, the CDR3 is TGTGCCAGCAGCCCCCAAGGGGTAGCGGGTGCGCCACAAGAGACCCAGTACTTC. This sequence encodes CASSPQGVAGAPQETQYF.

The chain carries TRBV21-1 and TRBJ1-2. TRBV21-1 is listed as a pseudogene. The CDR3 runs to 17 residues. The CDR3: CASSSPRLLPGGDGYTF. The CDR3 nucleotides are TGTGCCAGCAGCTCACCGCGTCTTCTACCGGGTGGCGATGGCTACACCTTC.

The chain couples TRBV2 to TRBJ2-7, with TRBD1 as a possible D gene (5 bases). The germline V gene encodes CDR1 SNHLY and CDR2 FYNNEI. CDR3 size: 12 residues. Trimming shortened V by 9 bases and J by 2 bases, and 11 bases separated the two germline ends. The CDR3: CARQGLAYEQYF. The CDR3 DNA reads as TGTGCCAGGCAGGGCTTGGCCTACGAGCAGTACTTC.

This chain uses TRBV4-3 with TRBJ2-1, with D tentatively TRBD1 (6 bases). Germline assignment: CDR1 LGHNA and CDR2 YSLEER. V was shortened by 0 bases and J by 3 bases, with 9 bases between the two germline ends. The CDR3 loop spans 15 amino acids. As DNA, the CDR3 is TGCGCCAGCAGCCAAGATTCAGGGGTCTACAATGAGCAGTTCTTC. Amino acid sequence: CASSQDSGVYNEQFF.

V usage is TRBV6-4 and J usage is TRBJ2-1, with TRBD2 matching over 9 bases. Germline V gene lookup returns CDR1 MRHNA and CDR2 SNTAGT. The CDR3 covers 16 residues. The trim removed 5 bases at V and 5 bases at J, leaving 10 bases unmatched. The CDR3 spells CASSPLSGGAHNEQFF. In nucleotides, the CDR3 is TGTGCCAGCAGTCCCCTTAGCGGGGGAGCCCACAATGAGCAGTTCTTC.

The J gene is TRBJ1-1, the V gene TRBV9, with D uncertain. Germline assignment: CDR1 SGDLS and CDR2 YYNGEE. This CDR3 has 12 amino acids. V lost 2 bases, J lost 6 bases, and 8 bases lay in between. This CDR3 is CASSVGGSEAFF. CDR3 nucleotides: TGTGCCAGCAGCGTTGGAGGCTCTGAAGCTTTCTTT.

V usage is TRBV19 and J usage is TRBJ1-4; D unresolved. CDR3 length equals 15 residues. V was clipped by 7 bases and J by 0 bases, with 12 bases between them. Germline V CDR1 and CDR2: LNHDA, SQIVND (reference sequence). The CDR3 sequence: CASTEGETTNEKLFF. CDR3 bases: TGTGCCAGTACGGAGGGTGAGACAACTAATGAAAAACTGTTTTTT.

The J gene is TRBJ1-6, the V gene TRBV6-6; weak D call: TRBD1 (5 bases). Germline values: CDR1 MNHNY, CDR2 SVGAGI (reference sequence). This CDR3 comprises 14 residues. Trimming took 2 bases from V and 7 from J, leaving 9 bases between them. The DNA of the CDR3 is TGTGCCAGCAGTTACGACAGACTGAATTCACCCCTCCACTTT. Translation gives CASSYDRLNSPLHF.

V and J are TRBV6-5 and TRBJ1-2, with 7 bases matching TRBD1. V was clipped by 6 bases and J by 8 bases; unmatched bases: 15. The CDR3 contains 15 residues. Germline V gene sequence: CDR1 MNHEY, CDR2 SVGAGI. DNA of the CDR3: TGTGCCAGCAGGCCCGCCGACAGGGTAGGGAGAGGCTACACCTTC. Its translation: CASRPADRVGRGYTF.

The J gene is TRBJ2-6, the V gene TRBV4-3; a possible D gene is TRBD2 (5 bases). This CDR3 is 16 amino acids long. The V gene's germline CDR1 is LGHNA and CDR2 YSLEER. Trimming left V 4 bases short and J 0 bases short, with 10 bases between. The DNA for the CDR3 is TGCGCCAGCAGCCCCCACGGAGGCTCTGGGGCCAACGTCCTGACTTTC. It codes for CASSPHGGSGANVLTF.

Here the CDR3 DNA reads TGTGCCAGCAGTTTATTAAATCCCTACAATGAGCAGTTCTTC. Residues: CASSLLNPYNEQFF. V gene TRBV27 combines with J gene TRBJ2-1; D gene ambiguous. With 1 base removed from V and 2 bases from J, the gap between germline ends came to 6 bases. The CDR3 is 14 residues long. The germline V gene has CDR1 MNHEY and CDR2 SMNVEV (reference sequence).

The genes are TRBV6-5 and TRBJ1-2; possibly TRBD1 for D (6 bases). The CDR3 has 15 residues. The germline V and J ends were trimmed by 7 bases and 6 bases, with 21 bases remaining between them. Germline lookup yields CDR1 MNHEY and CDR2 SVGAGI. The CDR3 protein is CASIVEDSGVNGYTF. CDR3 DNA sequence: TGTGCCAGCATCGTTGAGGACAGCGGCGTCAATGGCTACACCTTC.

The chain employs TRBV4-3 and TRBJ2-7; a weak D match, TRBD1 (5 bases). Looked up from germline, CDR1 is LGHNA and CDR2 is YSLEER. This CDR3 region has 16 residues. The V end was cut by 1 base, the J end by 2 bases, with 15 bases between. Here the CDR3 reads CASSQGTGSETYEQYF. The CDR3 DNA sequence: TGCGCCAGCAGCCAAGGTACAGGCAGCGAGACCTACGAGCAGTACTTC.

The rearrangement joins TRBV19 to TRBJ2-7; TRBD1 might be the D (6 bases). Trimming pared 3 bases from V and 2 bases from J, leaving 14 bases between. The CDR3 loop spans 15 amino acids. The germline CDR1 and CDR2 sequences are LNHDA and SQIVND (reference sequence). CDR3 region: CASSITGHGTYEQYF. The DNA for the CDR3 is TGTGCCAGTAGTATTACGGGACACGGAACCTACGAGCAGTACTTC.

This chain links TRBV11-3 with TRBJ2-7, with TRBD1 matching over 9 bases. CDR3 length equals 11 residues. Per the germline V gene, CDR1 is SGHNT and CDR2 is YENEEA. The junction had 2 bases not matched to a gene; V was cut back by 8 bases and J by 6 bases. The CDR3 sequence: CASGGQGEQYF. CDR3 DNA: TGTGCCAGCGGGGGACAGGGCGAGCAGTACTTC.

The chain recombines TRBV7-3 with TRBJ1-3, with 8 bases aligning to TRBD1. The germline gives CDR1 SGHTA, CDR2 FQGTGA. The CDR3 is 15 amino acids. The J segment lost 3 bases and the V segment lost 4 bases, leaving 5 bases of the junction unmatched. The CDR3 spells CASSSRTGSGNTIYF. The CDR3 DNA sequence: TGTGCCAGCAGCTCCAGGACAGGGAGTGGAAACACCATATATTTT.

The rearrangement links TRBV14 to TRBJ2-3; 7 bases fit TRBD1. Germline CDR1 SGHDN, CDR2 FVKESK. Losses at the gene ends were 3 bases for V and 2 bases for J; bases not matched to a gene: 5. This CDR3 has 15 residues. CDR3 sequence reads: CASSQTGFYTDTQYF. For the CDR3, the DNA is TGTGCCAGCAGCCAGACAGGGTTCTACACAGATACGCAGTATTTT. Supplemented by reference TRBV14 and TRBJ2-3, the full variable domain reads EAGVTQFPSHSVIEKGQTVTLRCDPISGHDNLYWYRRVMGKEIKFLLHFVKESKQDESGMPNNRFLAERTGGTYSTLKVQPAELEDSGVYFCASSQTGFYTDTQYFGPGTRLTVL.

This chain links TRBV7-3 with TRBJ1-1; no clear D gene. V was trimmed by 4 bases and J by 2 bases, leaving 11 bases between them. CDR1 SGHTA and CDR2 FQGTGA come from the germline V gene. This CDR3 region has 14 residues. The CDR3 DNA reads TGTGCCAGCAGCTCTCTAGGGAGTAACACTGAAGCTTTCTTT. This sequence encodes CASSSLGSNTEAFF.

The genes are TRBV9 and TRBJ2-3; TRBD2 agrees at 9 bases. Germline V gene lookup returns CDR1 SGDLS and CDR2 YYNGEE. The CDR3 runs to 15 residues. Trimming at V came to 4 bases and at J to 8 bases, leaving 11 bases not matched to a gene. CDR3 loop: CASSPGTSTSGTQYF. In DNA, the CDR3 is TGTGCCAGCAGCCCCGGGACTAGCACCTCGGGTACGCAGTATTTT.

This clone was counted a few times. The chain uses TRBV6-1 and TRBJ1-1; a weak D match, TRBD1 (5 bases). With 3 bases removed from V and 2 bases from J, the gap between germline ends came to 7 bases. CDR3 length: 13 amino acids. Germline V gene sequence: CDR1 MNHNS, CDR2 SASEGT. This chain's CDR3 is CASSDRENTEAFF. CDR3 DNA: TGTGCCAGCAGTGACAGGGAAAACACTGAAGCTTTCTTT.

This CDR3 is CASTPPGSAGGELFF. Written as DNA, the CDR3 is TGCGCCAGCACCCCCCCCGGGTCGGCGGGCGGGGAGCTGTTTTTT. This rearrangement joins TRBV5-1 to TRBJ2-2, with D possibly matching TRBD2 (5 bases). Germline CDR1 is SGHRS and CDR2 is YFSETQ. The CDR3 loop spans 15 amino acids. V lost 6 bases to trimming and J lost 7 bases, with 19 bases between them.

The gene calls are TRBV14 and TRBJ1-3; 7 bases map to TRBD1. Germline V gene sequence: CDR1 SGHDN, CDR2 FVKESK. V lost 7 bases, J lost 0 bases, and 9 bases stayed unmatched. The CDR3 loop spans 16 amino acids. CDR3 region: CASNNDRTGSGNTIYF. CDR3 nucleotide sequence: TGTGCCAGCAACAATGACCGGACAGGCTCTGGAAACACCATATATTTT.

This clone was seen a single time. The V and J genes are TRBV5-6 and TRBJ2-7, with D uncertain. V lost 0 bases and J lost 1, with 8 bases in between. Germline loops: CDR1 SGHDT, CDR2 YYEEEE. This CDR3 has 14 amino acids. In nucleotides, the CDR3 is TGTGCCAGCAGCTTGGAGGCGGAATCCTACGAGCAGTACTTC. Protein product: CASSLEAESYEQYF.

The V call is TRBV23-1, the J call TRBJ1-1; D perhaps matches TRBD1 (5 bases). TRBV23-1 is labeled an ORF, and its function is uncertain. The CDR3 extends over 18 amino acids. Trimming left V 4 bases short and J 6 bases short, with 27 bases between. Here the CDR3 reads CASSLAGPLGSFSSEAFF. CDR3 in DNA: TGCGCCAGCAGTCTAGCAGGGCCATTGGGGTCATTTTCTTCTGAAGCTTTCTTT.

V usage is TRBV4-1 and J usage is TRBJ2-7, with D tentatively TRBD1 (6 bases). Per germline, CDR1 MGHRA and CDR2 YSYEKL. The CDR3 covers 13 residues. V lost 3 bases and J 6 bases, leaving 12 bases between the germline ends. The CDR3 region is CASSHPGAGEQYF. DNA for the CDR3: TGCGCCAGCAGCCATCCAGGGGCTGGCGAGCAGTACTTC.

V gene TRBV9 combines with J gene TRBJ2-7; possibly TRBD2 for D (5 bases). Germline CDR1 and CDR2: SGDLS and YYNGEE. This CDR3 is 13 amino acids long. Trimming pared 1 base from V and 1 base from J, leaving 6 bases between. CDR3 DNA: TGTGCCAGCAGCGTAAGGGAGTCCTACGAGCAGTACTTC. Translated, it gives CASSVRESYEQYF.

In regard to this clone: This sample includes further DNA sequences coding for the same CDR3. The chain has TRBV4-3 and TRBJ1-1; a weak D match, TRBD1 (6 bases). CDR1 and CDR2 from the germline V gene are LGHNA and YSLEER. The CDR3 length is 14 residues. V was clipped by 1 base and J by 5 bases, with 11 bases between them. CDR3 loop: CASSQGLQGTEAFF. In DNA form, the CDR3 reads TGCGCCAGCAGCCAAGGTTTGCAGGGGACTGAAGCTTTCTTT.

The J gene is TRBJ2-2, the V gene TRBV5-6; 13 bases match TRBD2. The CDR3 loop spans 17 amino acids. The V gene end was trimmed by 4 bases and the J gene end by 1 base; junction bases not matched to a gene: 4. CDR1 SGHDT and CDR2 YYEEEE come from the germline V gene. CDR3 nucleotide sequence: TGTGCCAGCAGCCCCGGGACTAGCGGGATGAACACCGGGGAGCTGTTTTTT. Protein: CASSPGTSGMNTGELFF.